This T cell receptor beta chain was recorded in a study of shared clonotypes between healthy human individuals. Background on the study: Each donor's CD8 memory used one plate, CD8 naive two, each CD4 subset three.

The study drew all its donors from Caucasian adults living in Nashville, Tennessee. Germline V gives CDR1 MNHNS, CDR2 SASEGT. Trimming removed 5 bases from V and 5 bases from J; junction bases left unmatched: 6. There are 14 residues in the CDR3. Sequencing was performed with immunoSEQ multiplex PCR; in TCRdb, only in-frame clones are kept and a portion is missing. The table shows 2 million or so clones, with over 85% occurring only once. This receptor was obtained from a man in his late teens or twenties in good health. The specimen sequenced was naive CD4+ T cells sorted from blood. As for subset: CD45RA+ positively selected. This rearrangement joins TRBV6-1 to TRBJ2-5; 9 nucleotides align to TRBD1. The CDR3 region is CASSKQGARETQYF. The CDR3 nucleotides are TGTGCCAGCAGTAAACAGGGGGCGAGGGAGACCCAGTACTTC.